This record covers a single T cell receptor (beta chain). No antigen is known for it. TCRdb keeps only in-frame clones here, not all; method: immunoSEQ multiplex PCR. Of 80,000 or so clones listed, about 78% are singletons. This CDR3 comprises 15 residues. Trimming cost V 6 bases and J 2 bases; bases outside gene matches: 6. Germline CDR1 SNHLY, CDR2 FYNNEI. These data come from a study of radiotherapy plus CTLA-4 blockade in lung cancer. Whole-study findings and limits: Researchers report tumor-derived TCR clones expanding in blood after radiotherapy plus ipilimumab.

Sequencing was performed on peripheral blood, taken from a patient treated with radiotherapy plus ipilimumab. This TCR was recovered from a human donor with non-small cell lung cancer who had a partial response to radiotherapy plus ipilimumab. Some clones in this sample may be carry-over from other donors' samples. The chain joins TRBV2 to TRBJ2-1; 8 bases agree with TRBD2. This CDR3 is CASSVGLATYNEQFF. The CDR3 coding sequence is TGTGCCAGCAGCGTAGGACTAGCTACCTACAATGAGCAGTTCTTC. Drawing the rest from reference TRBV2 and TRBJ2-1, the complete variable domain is EPEVTQTPSHQVTQMGQEVILRCVPISNHLYFYWYRQILGQKVEFLVSFYNNEISEKSEIFDDQFSVERPDGSNFTLKIRSTKLEDSAMYFCASSVGLATYNEQFFGPGTRLTVL.